The clone carrying this TCR beta chain was seen only a few times. The data are from a study of identical twins. Template switching added a universal primer site; cDNA carried unique molecular identifiers. TCRdb reanalysed the 5' RACE reads using MiXCR and keeps one entry per CDR3 protein. The sample consists of about 530,000 distinct CDR3 sequences, around 20% of them appearing once. Healthy Caucasians alone served as donors. CDR3 length: 13 residues. Germline loops: CDR1 SQVTM, CDR2 ANQGSEA. V was clipped by 6 bases and J by 3 bases; unmatched bases: 2. This same sample was also part of a study on yellow fever vaccine responses in identical twins. That publication notes: Twin vaccine T cell responses reportedly seemed partly convergent, partly personalized.

Sequences were obtained from CD4+ T cells sorted from blood. The genes are TRBV29-1 and TRBJ2-7, with 13 nucleotides matching TRBD2. This TCR derives from a woman aged 18 to 35 in good health. This CDR3 reads CSVGTSGIYEQYF. The DNA of the CDR3 is TGCAGCGTCGGGACTAGCGGGATCTACGAGCAGTACTTC.